This T cell receptor beta chain was captured in a study of blood T cell repertoires in COVID-19. Background on the study: Researchers got acute and convalescent COVID-19 samples from the United States, Italy and Spain. PBMCs, B-cell-depleted T cells, or T cells provided the cDNA or gDNA that made up the material.

On this clone itself: One end of the junction does not line up with germline, which may come from a read error.

Original processing methods: Scientists estimated how many nucleated cells there were by amplifying reference gene primers. Profiling relied on immunoSEQ multiplex PCR, and the TCRdb table lists in-frame clones only, not all of them. The DNA was the basis for D and trimming; V, J and clone size are from that table. The table has about 110,000 clones, more than 75% seen once. The TCR comes from a man aged 35-49 years with acute or convalescent COVID-19. The sample consisted of peripheral blood.

The CDR3 nucleotides are TGCGCCAGCAGCCAAGACACGGGACTAGCGGGGGTCACGATCTTC. This codes for CASSQDTGLAGVTIF. This chain links TRBV4-3 with TRBJ2-1; 14 positions agree with TRBD2. This CDR3 region has 15 residues. In germline, CDR1 is LGHNA, CDR2 YSLEER.